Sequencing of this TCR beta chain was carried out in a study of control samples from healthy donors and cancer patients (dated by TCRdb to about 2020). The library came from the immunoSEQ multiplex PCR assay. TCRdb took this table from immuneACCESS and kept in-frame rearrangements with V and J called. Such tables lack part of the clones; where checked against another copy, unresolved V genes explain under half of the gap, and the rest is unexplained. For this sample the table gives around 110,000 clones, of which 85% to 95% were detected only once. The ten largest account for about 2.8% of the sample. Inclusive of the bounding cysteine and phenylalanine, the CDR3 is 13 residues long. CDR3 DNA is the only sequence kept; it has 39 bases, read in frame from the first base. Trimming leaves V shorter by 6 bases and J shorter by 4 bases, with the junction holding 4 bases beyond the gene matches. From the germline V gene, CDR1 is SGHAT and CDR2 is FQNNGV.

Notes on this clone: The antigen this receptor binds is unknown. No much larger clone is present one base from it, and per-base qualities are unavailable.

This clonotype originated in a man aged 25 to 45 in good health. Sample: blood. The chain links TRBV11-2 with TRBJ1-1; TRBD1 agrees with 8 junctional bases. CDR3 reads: CASSFTGGTEAFF. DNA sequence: TGTGCCAGCAGTTTCACAGGGGGCACTGAAGCTTTCTTT.